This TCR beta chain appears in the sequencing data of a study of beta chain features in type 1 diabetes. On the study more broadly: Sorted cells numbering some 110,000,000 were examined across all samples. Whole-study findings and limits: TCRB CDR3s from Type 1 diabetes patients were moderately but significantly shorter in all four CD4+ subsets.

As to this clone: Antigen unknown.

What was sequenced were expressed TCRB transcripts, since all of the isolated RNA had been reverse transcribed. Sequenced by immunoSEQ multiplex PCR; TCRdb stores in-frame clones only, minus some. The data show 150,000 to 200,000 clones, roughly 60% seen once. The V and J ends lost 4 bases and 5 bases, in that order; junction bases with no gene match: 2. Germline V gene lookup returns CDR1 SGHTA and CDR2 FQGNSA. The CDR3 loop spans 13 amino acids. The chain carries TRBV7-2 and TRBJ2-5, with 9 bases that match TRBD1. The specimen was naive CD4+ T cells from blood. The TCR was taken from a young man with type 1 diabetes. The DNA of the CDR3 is TGTGCCAGCAGCTCCGGGACAGGGGAGACCCAGTACTTC. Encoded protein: CASSSGTGETQYF.